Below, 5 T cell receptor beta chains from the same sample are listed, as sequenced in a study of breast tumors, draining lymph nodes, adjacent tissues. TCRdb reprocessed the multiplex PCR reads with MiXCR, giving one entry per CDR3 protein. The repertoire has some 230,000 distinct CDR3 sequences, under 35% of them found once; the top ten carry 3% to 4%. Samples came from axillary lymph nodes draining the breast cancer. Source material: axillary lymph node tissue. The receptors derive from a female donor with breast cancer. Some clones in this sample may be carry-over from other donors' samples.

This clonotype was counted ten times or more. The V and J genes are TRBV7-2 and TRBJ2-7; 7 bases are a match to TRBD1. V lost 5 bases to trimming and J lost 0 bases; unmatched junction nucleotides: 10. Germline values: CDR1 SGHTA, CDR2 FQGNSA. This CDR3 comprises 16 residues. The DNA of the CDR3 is TGTGCCAGCAGCAGTAAAACAGGGGTGAGCTCCTACGAGCAGTACTTC. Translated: CASSSKTGVSSYEQYF.

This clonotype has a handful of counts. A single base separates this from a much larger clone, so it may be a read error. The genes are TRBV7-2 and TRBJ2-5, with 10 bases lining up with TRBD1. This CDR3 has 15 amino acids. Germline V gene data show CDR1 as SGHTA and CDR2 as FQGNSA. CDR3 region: CASSRDRGDQETQHF. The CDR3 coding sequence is TGTGCCAGCAGCCGGGACAGGGGCGACCAAGAGACCCAGCACTTC.

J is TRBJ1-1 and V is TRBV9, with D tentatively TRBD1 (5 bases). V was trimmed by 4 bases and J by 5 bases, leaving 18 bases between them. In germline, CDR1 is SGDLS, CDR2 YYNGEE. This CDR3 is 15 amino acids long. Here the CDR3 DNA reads TGTGCCAGCAGCCCAAAGAGGTTGAGGGGAACTGAAGCTTTCTTT. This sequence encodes CASSPKRLRGTEAFF.

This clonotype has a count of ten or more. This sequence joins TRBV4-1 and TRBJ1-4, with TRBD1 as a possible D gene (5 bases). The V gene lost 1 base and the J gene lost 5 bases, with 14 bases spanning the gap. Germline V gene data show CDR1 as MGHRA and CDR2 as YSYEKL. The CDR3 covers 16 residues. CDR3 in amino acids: CASSQVPGAGNEKLFF. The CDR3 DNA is TGCGCCAGCAGCCAAGTCCCTGGGGCGGGGAATGAAAAACTGTTTTTT.

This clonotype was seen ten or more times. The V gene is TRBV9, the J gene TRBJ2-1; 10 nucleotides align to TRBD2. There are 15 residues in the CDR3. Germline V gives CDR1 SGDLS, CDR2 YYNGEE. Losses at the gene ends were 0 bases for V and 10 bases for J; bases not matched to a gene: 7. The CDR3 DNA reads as TGTGCCAGCAGCGTAGGGAGCGGGGGGGCCGAGGAGCAGTTCTTC. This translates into CASSVGSGGAEEQFF. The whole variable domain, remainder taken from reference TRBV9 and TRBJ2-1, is DSGVTQTPKHLITATGQRVTLRCSPRSGDLSVYWYQQSLDQGLQFLIQYYNGEERAKGNILERFSAQQFPDLHSELNLSSLELGDSALYFCASSVGSGGAEEQFFGPGTRLTVL.